The 18 T cell receptor beta chains listed next were all sequenced from one sample in a study of cytomegalovirus exposure and HLA in healthy donors (dated by TCRdb to 2015 to 2018). Library generation was performed with the immunoSEQ multiplex PCR assay. For the multiplex PCR, a mixture combining 60 forward primers for TCR Vbeta segments and 13 reverse primers for TCR Jbeta segments was used. In its TCRdb copy, this immuneACCESS table keeps in-frame sequences only and misses some clones. Where compared with another copy, unresolved V genes explain less than half of these, and the others have no known cause. The sample yields about 52,000 clones; around 70% were counted once. Over 8% of the sample comes from the top ten. Sequencing was done on a sample of PBMCs. The source of these receptors is a woman aged 50 to 65 in good health and CMV-seronegative.

The V call is TRBV5-3, the J call TRBJ1-1, with D perhaps TRBD1 (6 bases). TRBV5-3 has ORF status, its function being uncertain. Trimming left V 4 bases short and J 8 bases short, with 12 bases between. CDR3 size: 12 residues. CDR3: CARSPRGVEAFF. The DNA of the CDR3 is TGTGCCAGAAGCCCCAGGGGTGTCGAAGCTTTCTTT.

V is TRBV18 and J is TRBJ1-5, with D perhaps TRBD1 (6 bases). With 6 bases removed from V and 5 bases from J, the gap between germline ends came to 17 bases. CDR3 length: 15 amino acids. From germline, CDR1 is KGHSH and CDR2 LQKENI. CDR3 nucleotide sequence: TGTGCCAGCTCCCCAGAGACAGGCCCCGATCAGCCCCAGCATTTT. It specifies CASSPETGPDQPQHF. The full variable domain, its missing parts supplied by reference TRBV18 and TRBJ1-5, is NAGVMQNPRHLVRRRGQEARLRCSPMKGHSHVYWYRQLPEEGLKFMVYLQKENIIDESGMPKERFSAEFPKEGPSILRIQQVVRGDSAAYFCASSPETGPDQPQHFGDGTRLSIL.

This chain uses TRBV11-2 with TRBJ2-3; TRBD2 matches 10 bases. The CDR3 spans 16 residues. CDR1 and CDR2 from the germline V gene are SGHAT and FQNNGV. The junction had 5 bases not matched to a gene; V was cut back by 1 base and J by 4 bases. This CDR3 is CASSLVSGGLSDTQYF. The CDR3 DNA sequence: TGTGCCAGCAGCTTAGTTAGCGGGGGGTTGTCAGATACGCAGTATTTT. The complete variable domain, with remaining parts taken from reference TRBV11-2 and TRBJ2-3, reads EAGVAQSPRYKIIEKRQSVAFWCNPISGHATLYWYQQILGQGPKLLIQFQNNGVVDDSQLPKDRFSAERLKGVDSTLKIQPAKLEDSAVYLCASSLVSGGLSDTQYFGPGTRLTVL.

This sequence joins TRBV5-1 and TRBJ2-6, with a weak D call TRBD2 (7 bases). Trimming removed 6 bases at V and 0 bases at J, with 13 bases between. The CDR3 is made up of 16 amino acids. CDR1 SGHRS and CDR2 YFSETQ come from the germline V gene. CDR3 sequence reads: CASTVGGRSGANVLTF. As DNA, the CDR3 is TGCGCCAGCACTGTGGGGGGGCGCTCTGGGGCCAACGTCCTGACTTTC.

The chain employs TRBV7-8 and TRBJ1-1, with 7 bases lining up with TRBD1. Germline CDR1 reads SGHVS; CDR2 reads FQNEAQ. V lost 2 bases to trimming and J lost 3 bases; unmatched junction nucleotides: 0. This CDR3 contains 13 residues. The CDR3: CASSLTGDTEAFF. CDR3 bases: TGTGCCAGCAGCTTAACAGGGGACACTGAAGCTTTCTTT. Based on the CDR3 plus reference TRBV7-8 and TRBJ1-1, the full variable domain is GAGVSQSPRYKVAKRGQDVALRCDPISGHVSLFWYQQALGQGPEFLTYFQNEAQLDKSGLPSDRFFAERPEGSVSTLKIQRTQQEDSAVYLCASSLTGDTEAFFGQGTRLTVV.

This clone is judged medium-sized. The chain is built from TRBV27 and TRBJ2-3; perhaps TRBD2 as D (5 bases). V shed 6 bases and J shed 4 bases, with 8 bases lying between them. CDR1 is MNHEY, CDR2 SMNVEV, per germline (reference sequence). The CDR3 length is 12 residues. The CDR3 loop is CASRSGSDTQYF. The CDR3 DNA follows: TGTGCCAGCAGGAGCGGCTCAGATACGCAGTATTTT.

The rearrangement links TRBV13 to TRBJ2-7, with TRBD2 identical over 9 bases. Trimming cost V 5 bases and J 4 bases; bases outside gene matches: 12. CDR3 size: 16 residues. Germline V gives CDR1 PRHDT, CDR2 FYEKMQ (reference sequence). This CDR3 is CASSTPTAGGGYEQYF. The CDR3 region has the DNA TGTGCCAGCAGCACCCCGACTGCGGGGGGGGGTTACGAGCAGTACTTC.

The rearrangement uses TRBV6-5 and TRBJ2-3; D gene uncertain. The CDR3 length is 15 residues. Germline V lookup: CDR1 MNHEY, CDR2 SVGAGI. The V gene lost 3 bases and the J gene lost 3 bases, with 13 bases spanning the gap. The DNA for the CDR3 is TGTGCCAGCAGTTATAGGCAGAGAGCGACAGATACGCAGTATTTT. This sequence encodes CASSYRQRATDTQYF.

The chain has TRBV7-2 and TRBJ2-2; no firm D call. This CDR3 spans 15 amino acids. With 4 bases removed from V and 0 bases from J, the gap between germline ends came to 9 bases. Germline CDR1 and CDR2: SGHTA and FQGNSA. CDR3 DNA sequence: TGTGCCAGCAGCTACCGGTCGACGAACACCGGGGAGCTGTTTTTT. It is translated as CASSYRSTNTGELFF.

The sample holds a few counts of this clone. The rearrangement links TRBV29-1 to TRBJ2-3, with 8 nucleotides matching TRBD2. The germline V gene has CDR1 SQVTM and CDR2 ANQGSEA. The CDR3 sequence is 14 residues long. With 6 bases clipped from V and 0 bases from J, the junction kept 5 bases outside the gene matches. For the CDR3, the DNA is TGCAGCGTCGCTAGCGGGCTTAGCACAGATACGCAGTATTTT. Its translation: CSVASGLSTDTQYF.

The genes are TRBV6-5 and TRBJ1-1; D might be TRBD1 (6 bases). V shed 5 bases and J shed 5 bases, with 9 bases lying between them. The CDR3 spans 12 residues. Germline loops: CDR1 MNHEY, CDR2 SVGAGI. CDR3 in amino acids: CASSLTGTEAFF. The DNA of the CDR3 is TGTGCCAGCAGTCTCACAGGGACTGAAGCTTTCTTT.

This rearrangement joins TRBV9 to TRBJ1-5; no reliable D call. V was trimmed by 0 bases and J by 5 bases, leaving 12 bases between them. This CDR3 spans 15 amino acids. CDR1 SGDLS and CDR2 YYNGEE come from the germline V gene. The CDR3 DNA reads TGTGCCAGCAGCGTAGGAGGACCGCGGGATCAGCCCCAGCATTTT. Translation: CASSVGGPRDQPQHF.

The chain couples TRBV18 to TRBJ2-2; 13 positions match TRBD2. V was pared by 3 bases and J by 5 bases, with 3 bases of the junction left unmatched. The CDR3 is 16 residues long. Germline V gene lookup returns CDR1 KGHSH and CDR2 LQKENI. CDR3 region: CASSPRTSGRTGELFF. CDR3 DNA: TGTGCCAGCTCACCCAGGACTAGCGGGAGAACCGGGGAGCTGTTTTTT.

The DNA of the CDR3 is TGTGCCAGCAGCTTAGCCGGGGGAGAGACCCAGTACTTC. Translated, it gives CASSLAGGETQYF. The chain has TRBV7-9 and TRBJ2-5; tentative D call: TRBD2 (6 bases). Trimming shortened V by 0 bases and J by 4 bases, and 6 bases separated the two germline ends. The CDR3 spans 13 residues. Germline CDR1 reads SEHNR; CDR2 reads FQNEAQ (reference sequence).

The V and J genes are TRBV2 and TRBJ2-5, with 11 bases that match TRBD2. CDR1 is SNHLY, CDR2 FYNNEI, per germline. The ends lost 8 bases at V and 4 bases at J; junction bases unmatched: 15. The CDR3 is 17 amino acids. This chain's CDR3 is CASGGVTSGGKGETQYF. CDR3 coding DNA: TGTGCCAGCGGGGGGGTCACTAGCGGGGGAAAAGGAGAGACCCAGTACTTC. The full variable domain, its missing parts supplied by reference TRBV2 and TRBJ2-5, is EPEVTQTPSHQVTQMGQEVILRCVPISNHLYFYWYRQILGQKVEFLVSFYNNEISEKSEIFDDQFSVERPDGSNFTLKIRSTKLEDSAMYFCASGGVTSGGKGETQYFGPGTRLLVL.

The rearrangement joins TRBV9 to TRBJ2-7, with 10 bases that match TRBD1. Per the germline V gene, CDR1 is SGDLS and CDR2 is YYNGEE. This CDR3 spans 15 amino acids. With V trimmed by 4 bases and J by 3 bases, 7 bases remained unmatched. CDR3 nucleotide sequence: TGTGCCAGCAGCAGCCACGGGGACAGGGGCTACGAGCAGTACTTC. Protein product: CASSSHGDRGYEQYF.

The V gene is TRBV6-5, the J gene TRBJ1-2; tentatively, D is TRBD1 (6 bases). CDR1 is MNHEY, CDR2 SVGAGI, per germline. Trimming pared 6 bases from V and 8 bases from J, leaving 19 bases between. This CDR3 contains 14 residues. The CDR3 protein is CASSLLAATGGYTF. The DNA for the CDR3 is TGTGCCAGCAGCCTCCTTGCCGCTACAGGGGGCTACACCTTC.

The rearrangement joins TRBV11-2 to TRBJ1-1; D remains ambiguous. The V and J ends lost 1 base and 5 bases respectively, with 11 bases between them. Germline CDR1 is SGHAT and CDR2 is FQNNGV. This CDR3 has 14 amino acids. The DNA for the CDR3 is TGTGCCAGCAGCTTAGGCGGGGAGAGAACTGAAGCTTTCTTT. As protein: CASSLGGERTEAFF.